The clone carrying this TCR beta chain was counted ten times or more. The data are from a study of blood T cell repertoires in COVID-19. The CDR3 totals 13 residues. Germline CDR1 is SNHLY and CDR2 is FYNNEI. Trimming removed 7 bases at V and 5 bases at J, with 11 bases between. Clones were read by immunoSEQ multiplex PCR, and TCRdb kept only the in-frame ones, dropping some. The sample consists of some 210,000 clones, around 81% of them appearing once. This TCR came from a man aged 25-40 years with acute COVID-19. This chain links TRBV2 with TRBJ2-2; possible D gene TRBD2, 5 bases. The specimen sequenced was PBMCs or T cells enriched from blood (not recorded which). The CDR3 spells CASTGLLTGELFF. CDR3 nucleotides: TGTGCCAGCACTGGACTTTTAACCGGGGAGCTGTTTTTT.